The sequence of this TCR beta chain was determined in a study of blood T cells in healthy people across ages. Overall study findings and caveats: Changes in expanded clonotypes were possibly confounded, as the CMV status of donors was unknown.

Details on this clonotype: The antigen is undetermined.

The ends lost 5 bases at V and 4 bases at J; junction bases unmatched: 13. The CDR3 consists of 17 residues. The second PCR ran about 6 to 12 cycles with a sample-barcoded 5' primer and J-beta primers. Tags on each cDNA molecule came from a template-switch adaptor with 12 random nucleotides. All samples yielded 3 million or more CDR3-containing paired-end reads. TCRdb reprocessed the 5' RACE reads via MiXCR and lists one record per CDR3 protein. The data show over 1.5 million distinct CDR3 sequences, about 49% seen once. Sequencing was performed on blood. This receptor was identified in a woman aged 40-49 years in good health. The gene calls are TRBV12-3 or TRBV12-4 and TRBJ2-3, with TRBD2 matching over 9 bases. As DNA, the CDR3 is TGTGCCAGCAGTGCGGCCCCTCTAGCGGGGCTCGCAGATACGCAGTATTTT. Amino acids: CASSAAPLAGLADTQYF.